Each of the 29 T cell receptor beta chains below was sequenced from the same sample in a study of blood T cell repertoires in COVID-19. The data were produced by immunoSEQ multiplex PCR, yet TCRdb's version contains in-frame clones alone and is incomplete. The sample yields about 260,000 clones, roughly 86% seen once. Sequenced material: peripheral blood. These receptors were taken from a man in his forties or fifties with active or convalescent COVID-19.

This chain joins TRBV4-1 and TRBJ1-2; D not certain. The CDR3 spans 15 residues. Germline assignment: CDR1 MGHRA and CDR2 YSYEKL. Trimming removed 0 bases from V and 0 bases from J, with 8 bases in between. The CDR3 loop reads CASSQDQQSNYGYTF. CDR3 nucleotides: TGCGCCAGCAGCCAAGACCAACAGTCTAACTATGGCTACACCTTC.

This clone was seen a few times. The CDR3 nucleotides read TGTGCCAGCAGCTTAGTGGCCAGGGCTCGCCACAATGAGCAGTTCTTC. Translation: CASSLVARARHNEQFF. V is TRBV11-3 and J is TRBJ2-1; possible D gene TRBD1, 5 bases. The CDR3 sequence is 16 residues long. Germline lookup yields CDR1 SGHNT and CDR2 YENEEA. Trimming pared 1 base from V and 5 bases from J, leaving 15 bases between.

The chain recombines TRBV18 with TRBJ1-1; tentatively, D is TRBD1 (5 bases). The CDR3 covers 15 residues. The V and J ends lost 3 bases and 4 bases respectively, with 15 bases between them. The germline V gene has CDR1 KGHSH and CDR2 LQKENI. CDR3 nucleotides: TGTGCCAGCTCACCCCGTCAGACAGAGAGCACTGAAGCTTTCTTT. Protein product: CASSPRQTESTEAFF.

V usage is TRBV7-9 and J usage is TRBJ1-4; D gene unclear. This CDR3 is 13 amino acids long. CDR1 SEHNR and CDR2 FQNEAQ come from the germline V gene (reference sequence). V was pared by 5 bases and J by 5 bases, with 9 bases between. CDR3 amino acids: CASSARLNEKLFF. CDR3 sequence (DNA): TGTGCCAGCAGCGCCCGGTTAAATGAAAAACTGTTTTTT.

The gene calls are TRBV4-1 and TRBJ1-3; D ambiguous. V lost 0 bases and J lost 0, with 18 bases in between. Germline V lookup: CDR1 MGHRA, CDR2 YSYEKL. The CDR3 loop spans 19 amino acids. CDR3 in DNA: TGCGCCAGCAGCCAAGATGATGTGACTGTCCACCTCTCTGGAAACACCATATATTTT. It translates to CASSQDDVTVHLSGNTIYF.

The J gene is TRBJ1-1, the V gene TRBV6-1; no firm D call. Per germline, CDR1 MNHNS and CDR2 SASEGT. V was pared by 4 bases and J by 2 bases, with 17 bases between. The CDR3 loop spans 16 amino acids. CDR3 nucleotide sequence: TGTGCCAGCAGTGTAGTCCGGAGCCTATCCAACACTGAAGCTTTCTTT. Its protein is CASSVVRSLSNTEAFF.

The chain joins TRBV7-2 to TRBJ2-6, with TRBD2 as a possible D gene (5 bases). Trimming removed 4 bases at V and 3 bases at J, with 10 bases between. CDR1 is SGHTA, CDR2 FQGNSA, per germline. CDR3 size: 15 residues. The CDR3 is CASSSAGLGANVLTF. The DNA for the CDR3 is TGTGCCAGCAGCTCGGCGGGCCTTGGGGCCAACGTCCTGACTTTC.

The chain couples TRBV25-1 to TRBJ1-2, with 9 bases that match TRBD1. V trimming: 5 bases; J trimming: 5 bases; junction bases outside the gene matches: 9. The V gene's germline CDR1 is MGHDK and CDR2 SYGVNS. CDR3 size: 15 residues. For the CDR3, the DNA is TGTGCCAGCAGTAAATTGGGACAGGGAAGGTATGGCTACACCTTC. Translating gives CASSKLGQGRYGYTF.

This rearrangement joins TRBV5-5 to TRBJ1-1; D is possibly TRBD1 (5 bases). The CDR3 runs to 18 residues. Germline CDR1 reads SGHKS; CDR2 reads YYEKEE (reference sequence). Trimming cost V 4 bases and J 0 bases, with 22 bases left between them. CDR3 in DNA: TGTGCCAGCAGCACGTGGTGGACACCGACTCTCATGAACACTGAAGCTTTCTTT. Translated, it gives CASSTWWTPTLMNTEAFF.

This clone was seen a handful of times. V usage is TRBV18 and J usage is TRBJ2-3; 7 nucleotides agree with TRBD2. CDR1 is KGHSH, CDR2 LQKENI, per germline. J was trimmed by 0 bases and V by 3 bases; bases with no gene match: 3. The CDR3 is 15 amino acids. The CDR3 region has the DNA TGTGCCAGCTCACCGGGACTACCGAGCACAGATACGCAGTATTTT. It encodes CASSPGLPSTDTQYF.

The V and J genes are TRBV3-1 (or the pseudogene TRBV3-2) and TRBJ1-3; 8 bases match TRBD1. CDR3 length: 17 residues. Germline CDR1 LGHDT, CDR2 YNNKEL (reference sequence). V trimming: 1 base; J trimming: 2 bases; junction bases outside the gene matches: 7. The CDR3 spells CASSQAPVRGPGNTIYF. The CDR3 nucleotides read TGTGCCAGCAGCCAAGCGCCGGTCAGGGGGCCTGGAAACACCATATATTTT.

The rearrangement uses TRBV2 and TRBJ1-5; 8 nucleotides align to TRBD1. With 6 bases clipped from V and 4 bases from J, the junction kept 5 bases outside the gene matches. In germline, CDR1 is SNHLY, CDR2 FYNNEI. This CDR3 is built from 14 residues. The CDR3 DNA reads TGTGCCAGCAGGGACAGGGTTGTAAATCAGCCCCAGCATTTT. Protein: CASRDRVVNQPQHF.

This clone was detected only once. V is TRBV14 and J is TRBJ2-7, with D possibly being TRBD1 (5 bases). Germline V gives CDR1 SGHDN, CDR2 FVKESK. CDR3 length: 13 residues. Trimming stripped 5 bases from V and 2 bases from J, with 10 bases between. For the CDR3, the DNA is TGTGCCAGCAGCTACGGACAAGCCTACGAGCAGTACTTC. Its protein product is CASSYGQAYEQYF.

The CDR3 bases are TGTGCCAGCAGCCCGCACCTGACTAGCGTACGACAAAATGAGCAGTTCTTC. It encodes CASSPHLTSVRQNEQFF. This rearrangement joins TRBV7-6 to TRBJ2-1; TRBD2 agrees at 8 bases. The CDR3 sequence is 17 residues long. V lost 5 bases, J lost 7 bases, and 16 bases stayed unmatched. Germline CDR1 is SGHVS and CDR2 is FNYEAQ.

The chain combines TRBV5-4 with TRBJ1-6; D unresolved. The germline gives CDR1 SGHNT, CDR2 YYREEE (reference sequence). The CDR3 consists of 15 residues. Trimming took 1 base from V and 12 from J, leaving 17 bases between them. The CDR3 DNA is TGTGCCAGCAGCTTGATGGGTGAGGGCTGGGGACCCCTCCACTTT. It is translated as CASSLMGEGWGPLHF. The complete variable domain, with remaining parts taken from reference TRBV5-4 and TRBJ1-6, reads ETGVTQSPTHLIKTRGQQVTLRCSSQSGHNTVSWYQQALGQGPQFIFQYYREEENGRGNFPPRFSGLQFPNYSSELNVNALELDDSALYLCASSLMGEGWGPLHFGNGTRLTVT.

The rearrangement uses TRBV10-1 and TRBJ2-7, with D unresolved. The ends were cut back, 6 bases at V and 5 bases at J, with 5 bases in the middle. Germline V gives CDR1 WNHNN, CDR2 SYGVQD (reference sequence). CDR3 length: 10 amino acids. DNA for the CDR3: TGCGCCAGCAGGCCGGACGAGCAGTACTTC. Translating it yields CASRPDEQYF.

V usage is TRBV3-1 (or the pseudogene TRBV3-2) and J usage is TRBJ1-1; D gene ambiguous. Germline V gene data show CDR1 as LGHDT and CDR2 as YNNKEL (reference sequence). Trimming shortened V by 2 bases and J by 3 bases, and 10 bases separated the two germline ends. The length of the CDR3 is 14 residues. The CDR3 is CASSQRREYTEAFF. CDR3 DNA: TGTGCCAGCAGCCAAAGGAGGGAGTACACTGAAGCTTTCTTT.

The chain combines TRBV4-2 with TRBJ2-3; 14 bases agree with TRBD2. The CDR3 length is 21 residues. Germline V gene sequence: CDR1 LGHNA, CDR2 YNFKEQ. V shed 0 bases and J 1 base; nucleotides not matched to a gene: 12. The CDR3 loop is CASSQDRRATSGRARTDTQYF. Written as DNA, the CDR3 is TGTGCCAGCAGCCAAGATAGGAGGGCGACTAGCGGGAGGGCTCGCACAGATACGCAGTATTTT.

The chain uses TRBV19 and TRBJ1-2; 7 bases fit TRBD1. J lost 4 bases, V lost 5 bases, and 4 bases had no gene match. CDR1 LNHDA and CDR2 SQIVND come from the germline V gene (reference sequence). CDR3 length: 13 amino acids. The DNA of the CDR3 is TGTGCCAGTAGTTCGGGACAGTTCTATGGCTACACCTTC. Protein sequence: CASSSGQFYGYTF.

V gene TRBV30 combines with J gene TRBJ2-7; TRBD2 is a possible D gene (5 bases). V shed 0 bases and J shed 0 bases, with 6 bases lying between them. This CDR3 is 13 amino acids long. From germline, CDR1 is GTSNPN and CDR2 SVGIG (reference sequence). The CDR3 nucleotides read TGTGCCTGGAGTGTGGGGAGCTCCTACGAGCAGTACTTC. Encoded protein: CAWSVGSSYEQYF.

This chain joins TRBV27 and TRBJ1-2; perhaps TRBD1 as D (5 bases). CDR1 MNHEY and CDR2 SMNVEV come from the germline V gene (reference sequence). V lost 0 bases and J 4 bases, leaving 12 bases between the germline ends. The CDR3 runs to 15 residues. CDR3 DNA sequence: TGTGCCAGCAGTTTATCCCCAGGGCAGGGCTATGGCTACACCTTC. It encodes CASSLSPGQGYGYTF.

This chain uses TRBV7-3 with TRBJ2-7; TRBD2 agrees at 10 bases. V lost 5 bases, J lost 0 bases, and 4 bases stayed unmatched. CDR1 is SGHTA, CDR2 FQGTGA, per germline. The CDR3 is 15 residues long. As DNA, the CDR3 is TGTGCCAGCAGCGTCACTAGCGGGGTCTCCTACGAGCAGTACTTC. Protein: CASSVTSGVSYEQYF.

V and J are TRBV6-5 and TRBJ2-2; 7 bases align to TRBD1. This CDR3 contains 16 residues. Germline V lookup: CDR1 MNHEY, CDR2 SVGAGI. V dropped 3 bases and J dropped 4; count of bases not matched to a gene: 8. CDR3 coding DNA: TGTGCCAGCAGTTATGGGACAGTCGACGGCACCGGGGAGCTGTTTTTT. Its translation: CASSYGTVDGTGELFF.

This sequence joins TRBV12-3 or TRBV12-4 and TRBJ1-4; a weak D match, TRBD1 (6 bases). CDR3 length equals 13 residues. Trimming stripped 5 bases from V and 8 bases from J, with 12 bases between. This CDR3 is CASSINQGEKLFF. CDR3 in DNA: TGTGCCAGCAGTATAAACCAGGGGGAAAAACTGTTTTTT.

As DNA, the CDR3 is TGTGCCAGCAGCAGGACGGGGGTTTCTAACTATGGCTACACCTTC. Protein product: CASSRTGVSNYGYTF. The chain uses TRBV6-5 and TRBJ1-2, with D maybe TRBD1 (5 bases). CDR1 MNHEY and CDR2 SVGAGI come from the germline V gene. Deletions cut 6 bases from V and 0 bases from J, with 14 bases between. This CDR3 contains 15 residues.

The rearrangement uses TRBV19 and TRBJ1-1; TRBD1 might be the D (5 bases). The germline V and J ends were trimmed by 2 bases and 4 bases, with 11 bases remaining between them. This CDR3 spans 14 amino acids. Germline CDR1 reads LNHDA; CDR2 reads SQIVND (reference sequence). CDR3 sequence (DNA): TGTGCCAGTAGTATAAAGGCCGGGGGCACTGAAGCTTTCTTT. This gives the protein CASSIKAGGTEAFF. The full variable domain, completed using reference TRBV19 and TRBJ1-1, is DGGITQSPKYLFRKEGQNVTLSCEQNLNHDAMYWYRQDPGQGLRLIYYSQIVNDFQKGDIAEGYSVSREKKESFPLTVTSAQKNPTAFYLCASSIKAGGTEAFFGQGTRLTVV.

This chain connects TRBV18 to TRBJ2-3; 9 bases align to TRBD2. Germline V gene data show CDR1 as KGHSH and CDR2 as LQKENI. Trimming took 6 bases from V and 1 from J; bases not matched to a gene: 8. The CDR3 contains 16 residues. CDR3 DNA sequence: TGTGCCAGCTCGAGGGCTAGCGGGGCCCGCACAGATACGCAGTATTTT. It translates to CASSRASGARTDTQYF.

The rearrangement joins TRBV6-5 to TRBJ2-1, with TRBD2 identical over 10 bases. This CDR3 region has 16 residues. Trimming cost V 4 bases and J 8 bases; bases outside gene matches: 11. The germline gives CDR1 MNHEY, CDR2 SVGAGI. The CDR3 sequence: CASSLPGSGGTDEQFF. In nucleotides, the CDR3 is TGTGCCAGCAGTTTACCAGGTAGCGGGGGGACGGATGAGCAGTTCTTC.

The V and J genes are TRBV5-1 and TRBJ1-1, with 7 bases identical to TRBD1. Germline V gene sequence: CDR1 SGHRS, CDR2 YFSETQ. The V gene end was trimmed by 2 bases and the J gene end by 4 bases; junction bases not matched to a gene: 5. The CDR3 runs to 14 residues. The CDR3 DNA follows: TGCGCCAGCAGCTTACCACAGGGGAGCACTGAAGCTTTCTTT. Translated: CASSLPQGSTEAFF.